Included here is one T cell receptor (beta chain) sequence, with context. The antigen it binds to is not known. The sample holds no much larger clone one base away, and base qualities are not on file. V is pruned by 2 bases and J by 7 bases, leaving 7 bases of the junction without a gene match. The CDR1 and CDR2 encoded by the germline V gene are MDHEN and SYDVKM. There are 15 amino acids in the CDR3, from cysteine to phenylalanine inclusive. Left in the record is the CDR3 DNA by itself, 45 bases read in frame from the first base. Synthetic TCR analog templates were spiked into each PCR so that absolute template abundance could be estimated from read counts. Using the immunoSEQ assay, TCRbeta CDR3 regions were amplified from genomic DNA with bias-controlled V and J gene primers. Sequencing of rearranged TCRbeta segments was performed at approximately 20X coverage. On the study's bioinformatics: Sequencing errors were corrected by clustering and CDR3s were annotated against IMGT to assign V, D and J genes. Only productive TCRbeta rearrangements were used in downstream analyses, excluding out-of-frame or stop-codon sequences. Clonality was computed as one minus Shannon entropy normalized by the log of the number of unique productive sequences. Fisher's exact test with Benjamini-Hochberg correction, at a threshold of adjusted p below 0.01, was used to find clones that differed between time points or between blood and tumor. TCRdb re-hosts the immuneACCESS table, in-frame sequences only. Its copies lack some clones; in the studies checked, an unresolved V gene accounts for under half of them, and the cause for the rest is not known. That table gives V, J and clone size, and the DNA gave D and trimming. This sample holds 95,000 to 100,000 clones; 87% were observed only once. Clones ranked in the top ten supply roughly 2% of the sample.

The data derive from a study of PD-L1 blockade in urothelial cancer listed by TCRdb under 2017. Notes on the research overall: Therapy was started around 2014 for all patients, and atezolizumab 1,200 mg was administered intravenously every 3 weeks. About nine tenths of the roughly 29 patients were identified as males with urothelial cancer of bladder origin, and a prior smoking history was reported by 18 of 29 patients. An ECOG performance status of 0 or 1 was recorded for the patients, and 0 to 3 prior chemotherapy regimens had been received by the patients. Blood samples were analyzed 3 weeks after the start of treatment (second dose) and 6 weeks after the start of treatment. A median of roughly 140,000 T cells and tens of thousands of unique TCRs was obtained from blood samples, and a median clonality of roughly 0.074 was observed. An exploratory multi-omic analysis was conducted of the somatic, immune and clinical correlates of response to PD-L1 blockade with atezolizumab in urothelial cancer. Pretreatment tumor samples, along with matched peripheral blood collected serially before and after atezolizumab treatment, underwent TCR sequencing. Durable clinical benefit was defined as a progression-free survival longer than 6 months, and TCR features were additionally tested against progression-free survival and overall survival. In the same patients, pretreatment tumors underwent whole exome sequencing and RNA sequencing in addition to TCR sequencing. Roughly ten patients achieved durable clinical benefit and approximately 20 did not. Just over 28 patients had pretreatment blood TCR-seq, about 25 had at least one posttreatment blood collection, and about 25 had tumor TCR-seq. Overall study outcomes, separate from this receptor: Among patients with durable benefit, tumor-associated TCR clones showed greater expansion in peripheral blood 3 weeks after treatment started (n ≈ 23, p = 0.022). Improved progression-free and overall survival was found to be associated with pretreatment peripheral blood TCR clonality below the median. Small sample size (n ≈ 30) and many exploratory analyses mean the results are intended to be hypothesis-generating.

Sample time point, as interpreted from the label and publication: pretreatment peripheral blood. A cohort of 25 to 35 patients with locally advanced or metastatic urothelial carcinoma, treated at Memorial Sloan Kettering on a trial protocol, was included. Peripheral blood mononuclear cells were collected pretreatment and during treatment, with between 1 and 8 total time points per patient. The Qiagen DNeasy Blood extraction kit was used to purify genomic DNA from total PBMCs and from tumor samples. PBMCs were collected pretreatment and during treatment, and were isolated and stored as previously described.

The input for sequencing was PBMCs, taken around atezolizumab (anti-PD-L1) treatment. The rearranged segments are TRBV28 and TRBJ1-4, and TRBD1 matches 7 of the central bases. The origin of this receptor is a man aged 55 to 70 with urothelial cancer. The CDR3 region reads CASSLGGQLGEKLFF. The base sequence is TGTGCCAGCAGTTTAGGGGGACAGCTGGGTGAAAAACTGTTTTTT.